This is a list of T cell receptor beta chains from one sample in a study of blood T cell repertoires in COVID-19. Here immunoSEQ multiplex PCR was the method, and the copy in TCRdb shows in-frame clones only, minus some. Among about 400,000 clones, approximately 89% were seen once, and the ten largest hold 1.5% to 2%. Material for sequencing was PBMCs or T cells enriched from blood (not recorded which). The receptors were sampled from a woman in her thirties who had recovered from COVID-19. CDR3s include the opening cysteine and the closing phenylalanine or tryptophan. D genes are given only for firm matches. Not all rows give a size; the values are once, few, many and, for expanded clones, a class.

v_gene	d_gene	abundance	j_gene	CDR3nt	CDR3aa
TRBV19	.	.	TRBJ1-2	TGTGCCAGTAGTATAGACAGGGCCGGTGGCTACACCTTC	CASSIDRAGGYTF
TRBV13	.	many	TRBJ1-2	TGTGCCAGCAGCCCCCGTGAGGGAAACTATGGCTACACCTTC	CASSPREGNYGYTF
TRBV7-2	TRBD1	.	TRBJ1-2	TGTGCCAGCAGCGAGGGGACAGGGTATGGCTACACCTTC	CASSEGTGYGYTF
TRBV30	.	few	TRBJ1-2	TGTGCCTGGAGTGGGCAGGTTGACTATGGCTACACCTTC	CAWSGQVDYGYTF
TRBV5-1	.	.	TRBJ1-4	TGCGCCAGCAGCTTGGACAGGATTAATGAAAAACTGTTTTTT	CASSLDRINEKLFF
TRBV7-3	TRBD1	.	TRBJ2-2	TGTGCCAGCAGCACTCGACAGGGGGCGAAGGGGGAGCTGTTTTTT	CASSTRQGAKGELFF
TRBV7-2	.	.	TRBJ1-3	TGTGCCAGCAGCTTAAGGGGCTCTGGAAACACCATATATTTT	CASSLRGSGNTIYF
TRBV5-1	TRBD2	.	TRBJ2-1	TGCGCCAGCAGCTTGGTCTCCCCTGGGACTAGCGGAGACAATGAGCAGTTCTTC	CASSLVSPGTSGDNEQFF
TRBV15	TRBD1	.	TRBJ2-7	TGTGCCACCAGCAGACCCGGGACAGGGTTCGACGAGCAGTACTTC	CATSRPGTGFDEQYF
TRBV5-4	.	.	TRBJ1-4	TGTGCCAGCAGCTTGCAACAGGAAAAACTGTTTTTT	CASSLQQEKLFF
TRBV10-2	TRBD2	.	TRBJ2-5	TGCGCCAGCAGCGGGACTAGGGGGGTTCAAGAGACCCAGTACTTC	CASSGTRGVQETQYF
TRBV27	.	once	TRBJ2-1	TGTGCCAGCAGTTTATCGGGCTCAAGCTCCTACAATGAGCAGTTCTTC	CASSLSGSSSYNEQFF
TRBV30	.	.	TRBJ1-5	TGTGCCTGGAGCTATGGGACTTTTGATCAGCCCCAGCATTTT	CAWSYGTFDQPQHF
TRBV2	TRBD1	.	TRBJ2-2	TGTGCCAGTAAGGAACGGACAGGGAGCACCGGGGAGCTGTTTTTT	CASKERTGSTGELFF
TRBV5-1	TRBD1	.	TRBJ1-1	TGCGCCAGCAGCCCCGGACAGGGAGAAGCTTTCTTT	CASSPGQGEAFF
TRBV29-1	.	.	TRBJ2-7	TGCAGCGTTGCACAAGCCTACGAGCAGTACTTC	CSVAQAYEQYF
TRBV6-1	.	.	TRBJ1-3	TGTGCCAGCAGTGAACTGGCCGACTCTGGAAACACCATATATTTT	CASSELADSGNTIYF
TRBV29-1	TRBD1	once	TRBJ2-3	TGCAGCGTATCCCCTTCGACAGGGCCAGATACGCAGTATTTT	CSVSPSTGPDTQYF
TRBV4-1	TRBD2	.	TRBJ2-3	TGCGCCAGCAGCCAAGTGGGGGGGGGAGATACGCAGTATTTT	CASSQVGGGDTQYF
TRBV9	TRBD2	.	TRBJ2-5	TGTGCCAGCAGCGTAAGCGGGGCTACGTACCAAGAGACCCAGTACTTC	CASSVSGATYQETQYF
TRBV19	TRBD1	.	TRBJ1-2	TGTGCCAGTAGTACCCAAGGACAGGGGGCCTTGGGCTACACCTTC	CASSTQGQGALGYTF
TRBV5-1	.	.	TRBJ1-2	TGCGCCAGCAGCTTGGACCCGGGGAGGGTCGGAGGCTACACCTTC	CASSLDPGRVGGYTF
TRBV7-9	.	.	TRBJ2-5	TGTGCCAGCAGCTTAAAGGGGTCGAAGACCCAGTACTTC	CASSLKGSKTQYF
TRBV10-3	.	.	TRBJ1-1	TGTGCCTCGGGGATTGCTGACACTGAAGCTTTCTTT	CASGIADTEAFF
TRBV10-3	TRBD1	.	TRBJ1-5	TGTGCCATCAGTGAGTCGAAACCGGGACAGAGGGATCAGCCCCAGCATTTT	CAISESKPGQRDQPQHF
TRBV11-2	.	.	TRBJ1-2	TGTGCCAGCAGCTTTCCCGACACCAACTATGGCTACACCTTC	CASSFPDTNYGYTF
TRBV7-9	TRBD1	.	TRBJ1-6	TGTGCCAGCAGCCCTAGACAGGGGGCTGTTAATTCACCCCTCCACTTT	CASSPRQGAVNSPLHF
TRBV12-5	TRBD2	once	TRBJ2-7	TGTGCTAGTGGTTTTGGGGGGGTATACGAGCAGTACTTC	CASGFGGVYEQYF
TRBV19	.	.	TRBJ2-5	TGTGCCAGTAGTATAGGTCCGGAGCGACAAGAGACCCAGTACTTC	CASSIGPERQETQYF
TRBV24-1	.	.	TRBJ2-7	TGTGCCACCAGCCAACCGGGAGACTACGAGCAGTACTTC	CATSQPGDYEQYF
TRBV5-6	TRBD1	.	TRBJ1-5	TGTGCCAGCAGCCGGCGACAGGGACAGCCCCAGCATTTT	CASSRRQGQPQHF
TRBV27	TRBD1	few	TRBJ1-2	TGTGCCAGCAGCCTCGGGACAGGGGTTGGCTACACCTTC	CASSLGTGVGYTF